This record covers a single TCR beta chain. This clone's antigen is unknown. Per-base qualities were not stored, and no clone one base away is much larger. The sample comes from a study of blood T cells in healthy people across ages (dated by TCRdb to between 2014 and 2017). In terms of the full investigation: Template switching captured roughly one uniquely barcoded TCR beta cDNA molecule per two T cells in model experiments. To track age-related changes in TCR beta repertoire diversity, the study relied on deep sequencing normalized with unique cDNA molecular identifiers. Donors were grouped into four age groups: young (average roughly 15 years), middle-aged (under 40), aged (around 60) and long-lived (approximately 78). To avoid experimental bias, donors of different ages were distributed randomly across sequencing lanes. Using the same blood draw, the study looked at two additional independent replicas of 1 million unique cDNA reads for two donors, one aged 18 to 29 and the other aged 80 or older. Broad study findings and their caveats: Since profiling was done on bulk unsorted PBMCs, naive and antigen-experienced compartments could not be conclusively compared. The CMV infection status of donors was not known, potentially confounding age-related changes in expanded clonotypes. Estimates of total diversity based on one million sequenced T cells were considered lower bounds and underestimates. Compared with the aged group, the long-lived group had more naive CD4+ T cells, fewer expanded clones and increased TCR diversity, suggesting age selection. As age increased, observed TCR beta diversity per million T cells dropped in a roughly linear way, and a significant reduction was already evident by age 40. A strong correlation was found between observed TCR beta diversity and the percentage of naive T cells measured by flow cytometry.

Donors were 35 to 40 systemically healthy Caucasian individuals from Russia aged roughly 6 to 90 years. Each donor gave approximately 10 milliliters of peripheral blood, collected into EDTA-treated Vacutainer tubes. Ficoll-Paque density-gradient centrifugation was used to isolate PBMCs, with at least 6 million per sample. Total RNA was extracted from PBMCs with Trizol reagent, with at least 5.5 micrograms obtained per sample. Naive CD45RAhigh/CD27high T cell percentages were measured by flow cytometry on a PBMC aliquot from every donor. The method was 5' RACE. Sequenced using an Illumina HiSeq 2500. A second PCR of roughly 6 to 11 cycles was run with a J-beta primer mix and a sample-barcoded 5' primer. A unique molecular identifier was introduced onto each TCR beta cDNA molecule by a template-switch 5' adaptor carrying 12 random nucleotides. Each sample yielded at least 2.5 million CDR3-containing paired-end reads. All of the RNA was converted into first-strand cDNA using the Mint cDNA synthesis kit, with a TRBC-specific oligonucleotide serving as the primer. All cDNA was treated with uracil-DNA glycosylase and then went through a first 18-cycle PCR with the universal primers M1SS and BC2_uni_R. The original methods were these. For normalization, 1 million high-quality reads were randomly selected from each sample, with every read carrying a distinct molecular identifier. Instead of being binned into consensus sequences, reads that shared molecular identifiers were thrown out. CDR3 identification, clonotype clustering and error correction used MiTCR with a Q25 quality threshold and the strictest error-elimination algorithm. A nonparametric unseen species model with Euler transformation was used to estimate lower-bound total TCR beta diversity. TCRdb handled the public reads itself, with Q25 trimming in fastp and clone calling in MiXCR, and kept productive beta chains. Each CDR3 protein appears once, grouped with its most common genes and DNA. The V and J calls follow TCRdb's processing rather than the paper's. Here the sample has about 1.8 million distinct CDR3 sequences; 40% to 55% occur a single time. Over 2% of the sample is taken by the ten largest.

This clonotype was sampled from a middle-aged woman in good health. Sequencing was performed on blood.

The nucleotide sequence reads TGTGCCAGCAGCGATCCGGGACAGGGATGGACCCAGTACTTC. This is translated as CASSDPGQGWTQYF. This chain is built from TRBV13 and TRBJ2-5; 9 junctional bases match TRBD1. V lost 5 bases and J lost 7 bases, and the count of bases not matched to a germline gene is 8. Taken from the germline V gene (reference sequence), the CDR1 and CDR2 loops are PRHDT and FYEKMQ. Measured from the cysteine to the phenylalanine, the CDR3 is 14 residues long. CDR3 DNA is the only sequence kept; it has 42 bases, read in frame from the first base.